A single sample gave rise to the 22 T cell receptor beta chains below, sequenced in a study of blood T cell repertoires in COVID-19. TCRdb's copy holds only in-frame clones and misses some; the assay was immunoSEQ multiplex PCR. The repertoire has about 70,000 clones, more than 70% of them found once; the top ten carry more than 1.1%. The source material was peripheral blood. The source of these receptors is a human donor in a cohort sampled during active COVID-19.

This chain joins TRBV7-3 and TRBJ2-2; TRBD1 agrees at 9 bases. The V gene end was trimmed by 2 bases and the J gene end by 4 bases; junction bases not matched to a gene: 5. The CDR3 sequence is 16 residues long. In germline, CDR1 is SGHTA, CDR2 FQGTGA. The CDR3 bases are TGTGCCAGCAGCTTAGGGGGGACAGGGTCCACCGGGGAGCTGTTTTTT. Its protein product is CASSLGGTGSTGELFF.

The rearrangement links TRBV30 to TRBJ2-1; 13 bases are shared with TRBD2. Germline assignment: CDR1 GTSNPN and CDR2 SVGIG (reference sequence). This CDR3 spans 16 amino acids. The V segment lost 0 bases and the J segment 7 bases; nucleotides outside the gene matches: 6. CDR3 sequence: CAWSVLGLAGLNEQFF. CDR3 in DNA: TGTGCCTGGAGTGTACTGGGACTAGCGGGACTGAATGAGCAGTTCTTC.

The chain carries TRBV18 and TRBJ1-1, with D possibly matching TRBD1 (6 bases). Germline CDR1 and CDR2: KGHSH and LQKENI. This CDR3 has 14 amino acids. Trimming shortened V by 5 bases and J by 1 base, and 11 bases separated the two germline ends. In nucleotides, the CDR3 is TGTGCCAGCTCAGGACAGATAGGGAACACTGAAGCTTTCTTT. Its translation: CASSGQIGNTEAFF. Full variable domain (missing parts from reference TRBV18 and TRBJ1-1): NAGVMQNPRHLVRRRGQEARLRCSPMKGHSHVYWYRQLPEEGLKFMVYLQKENIIDESGMPKERFSAEFPKEGPSILRIQQVVRGDSAAYFCASSGQIGNTEAFFGQGTRLTVV.

In its sample, this clone was seen a few times. The chain couples TRBV5-1 to TRBJ1-3; 7 nucleotides match TRBD1. Germline CDR1 SGHRS, CDR2 YFSETQ. V gave up 4 bases and J gave up 10 bases; unmatched junction bases: 8. The CDR3 sequence is 13 residues long. In DNA form, the CDR3 reads TGCGCCAGCAGCCCGACAGGGTGGGGGACCATATATTTT. Its translation: CASSPTGWGTIYF.

The rearrangement joins TRBV6-2 or TRBV6-3 to TRBJ2-1, with 7 bases aligning to TRBD2. Looked up from germline, CDR1 is MNHEY and CDR2 is SVGEGT. The ends lost 4 bases at V and 2 bases at J; junction bases unmatched: 5. The CDR3 has 15 residues. CDR3 region: CASSSAGLAYNEQFF. The CDR3 DNA is TGTGCCAGCAGTTCCGCCGGACTAGCCTACAATGAGCAGTTCTTC.

J is TRBJ1-1 and V is TRBV3-1 (or the pseudogene TRBV3-2); D may be TRBD1 (6 bases). The germline CDR1 and CDR2 sequences are LGHDT and YNNKEL (reference sequence). The CDR3 runs 15 residues. Trimming removed 5 bases from V and 2 bases from J, with 15 bases in between. CDR3 amino acids: CASSARQDLNTEAFF. The CDR3 bases are TGTGCCAGCAGCGCCCGACAGGATTTAAACACTGAAGCTTTCTTT.

The chain has TRBV24-1 and TRBJ2-2; D remains ambiguous. Looked up from germline, CDR1 is KGHDR and CDR2 is SFDVKD. This CDR3 is 13 amino acids long. The ends were cut back, 0 bases at V and 8 bases at J, with 6 bases in the middle. The CDR3: CATSDLYGGELFF. The CDR3 DNA reads as TGTGCCACCAGTGATTTGTACGGGGGGGAGCTGTTTTTT.

This chain links TRBV18 with TRBJ1-1, with 12 nucleotides matching TRBD1. Per the germline V gene, CDR1 is KGHSH and CDR2 is LQKENI. With V trimmed by 4 bases and J by 5 bases, 14 bases remained unmatched. The CDR3 spans 18 residues. CDR3 protein: CASSQNTGTGGRWTEAFF. As DNA, the CDR3 is TGTGCCAGCTCACAGAACACCGGGACAGGGGGCCGATGGACTGAAGCTTTCTTT. The whole variable domain, filled in from reference TRBV18 and TRBJ1-1, reads NAGVMQNPRHLVRRRGQEARLRCSPMKGHSHVYWYRQLPEEGLKFMVYLQKENIIDESGMPKERFSAEFPKEGPSILRIQQVVRGDSAAYFCASSQNTGTGGRWTEAFFGQGTRLTVV.

The chain carries TRBV11-2 and TRBJ2-2; no clear D. V dropped 3 bases and J dropped 0 bases, with 5 bases sitting between them. This CDR3 is 14 amino acids long. The germline V gene has CDR1 SGHAT and CDR2 FQNNGV. CDR3 in DNA: TGTGCCAGCAGCTTGCTAGCGAACACCGGGGAGCTGTTTTTT. Protein sequence: CASSLLANTGELFF. The complete variable domain, with remaining parts taken from reference TRBV11-2 and TRBJ2-2, reads EAGVAQSPRYKIIEKRQSVAFWCNPISGHATLYWYQQILGQGPKLLIQFQNNGVVDDSQLPKDRFSAERLKGVDSTLKIQPAKLEDSAVYLCASSLLANTGELFFGEGSRLTVL.

The CDR3 region has the DNA TGTGCCAGCAGCCCTTGGTCGGGAAGACCAGACCCATACACCTTC. Translation gives CASSPWSGRPDPYTF. The chain is built from TRBV9 and TRBJ1-2; D unclear. CDR3 size: 15 residues. Trimming took off 4 bases at V and 11 bases at J, with 24 bases between the two ends. Per the germline V gene, CDR1 is SGDLS and CDR2 is YYNGEE.

The gene calls are TRBV3-1 (or the pseudogene TRBV3-2) and TRBJ1-5; D unresolved. With 4 bases removed from V and 4 bases from J, the gap between germline ends came to 8 bases. The CDR3 covers 13 residues. CDR1 is LGHDT and CDR2 is YNNKEL in the germline V gene (reference sequence). CDR3 region: CASSRGINQPQHF. The CDR3 DNA reads as TGTGCCAGCAGCCGAGGAATTAATCAGCCCCAGCATTTT.

The chain couples TRBV28 to TRBJ1-4, with D unclear. The CDR3 is 12 residues long. V was clipped by 8 bases and J by 3 bases, with 7 bases between them. In germline, CDR1 is MDHEN, CDR2 SYDVKM. The CDR3 nucleotides are TGTGCCAGCGGGCAGGCTAATGAAAAACTGTTTTTT. It encodes CASGQANEKLFF.

The chain links TRBV4-2 to TRBJ1-2, with no clear D. V lost 3 bases to trimming and J lost 4 bases, with 12 bases between them. The CDR3 is 14 residues long. The germline V gene encodes CDR1 LGHNA and CDR2 YNFKEQ. CDR3 protein: CASSQEEWGYGYTF. In nucleotides, the CDR3 is TGTGCCAGCAGCCAGGAGGAGTGGGGCTATGGCTACACCTTC.

The CDR3 DNA reads as TGTGCCAGTAGTAGGGGGACAGCCGATAATTCACCCCTCCACTTT. This gives the protein CASSRGTADNSPLHF. This chain links TRBV19 with TRBJ1-6, with 7 bases lining up with TRBD1. The junction had 5 bases not matched to a gene; V was cut back by 4 bases and J by 5 bases. The CDR3 totals 15 residues. CDR1 and CDR2 (germline): LNHDA, SQIVND (reference sequence).

This clone has just a few counts. V and J are TRBV19 and TRBJ2-1; 8 nucleotides agree with TRBD1. V shed 5 bases and J 1 base; nucleotides not matched to a gene: 4. Germline V gives CDR1 LNHDA, CDR2 SQIVND (reference sequence). The CDR3 contains 15 residues. DNA of the CDR3: TGTGCCAGTAGTGGACAGGGTGGGTCCTACAATGAGCAGTTCTTC. Translated: CASSGQGGSYNEQFF. Supplemented by reference TRBV19 and TRBJ2-1, the full variable domain reads DGGITQSPKYLFRKEGQNVTLSCEQNLNHDAMYWYRQDPGQGLRLIYYSQIVNDFQKGDIAEGYSVSREKKESFPLTVTSAQKNPTAFYLCASSGQGGSYNEQFFGPGTRLTVL.

The chain uses TRBV12-3 or TRBV12-4 and TRBJ2-7; 8 positions agree with TRBD1. The CDR3 is 13 residues long. The junction had 3 bases not matched to a gene; V was cut back by 5 bases and J by 3 bases. CDR3 sequence reads: CASSPGQDYEQYF. The DNA of the CDR3 is TGTGCCAGCAGTCCGGGACAGGACTACGAGCAGTACTTC.

The J gene is TRBJ1-1, the V gene TRBV5-4, with 7 positions matching TRBD1. Germline CDR1 is SGHNT and CDR2 is YYREEE (reference sequence). The CDR3 covers 13 residues. V was clipped by 0 bases and J by 6 bases; unmatched bases: 2. CDR3: CASSLGTGSEAFF. DNA for the CDR3: TGTGCCAGCAGCTTGGGGACAGGCTCTGAAGCTTTCTTT.

This clone was seen a few times. V is TRBV27 and J is TRBJ2-5; 10 bases match TRBD2. The V segment lost 9 bases and the J segment 9 bases; nucleotides outside the gene matches: 7. CDR1 MNHEY and CDR2 SMNVEV come from the germline V gene (reference sequence). CDR3 length: 12 residues. As DNA, the CDR3 is TGTGCCAGGAGCGGGAGGGCGAGGGCCCAGTACTTC. Translating gives CARSGRARAQYF.

The gene calls are TRBV10-1 and TRBJ2-1; D is unclear. The V end was cut by 2 bases, the J end by 3 bases, with 11 bases between. CDR1 and CDR2 (germline): WNHNN, SYGVQD (reference sequence). The CDR3 consists of 15 residues. The CDR3: CASSEVAGDYNEQFF. In nucleotides, the CDR3 is TGCGCCAGCAGTGAGGTGGCAGGCGACTACAATGAGCAGTTCTTC.

This chain joins TRBV5-1 and TRBJ2-5; 8 bases agree with TRBD1. The V and J ends lost 4 bases and 4 bases, in that order; junction bases with no gene match: 6. Germline CDR1 is SGHRS and CDR2 is YFSETQ. This CDR3 region has 14 residues. The CDR3 DNA reads as TGCGCCAGCAGCAGGACTACAGGGGGAGAGACCCAGTACTTC. Its translation: CASSRTTGGETQYF.

This chain connects TRBV9 to TRBJ2-3, with 8 nucleotides matching TRBD2. V gave up 3 bases and J gave up 5 bases; unmatched junction bases: 5. Germline loops: CDR1 SGDLS, CDR2 YYNGEE. The CDR3 is made up of 14 amino acids. DNA for the CDR3: TGTGCCAGCAGCGCCGGGACTAGTATAGATACGCAGTATTTT. Translating gives CASSAGTSIDTQYF.

As DNA, the CDR3 is TGTGCCAGCAGCCTCGACAGGGGGCCGGAGGCTTTCTTT. Its translation: CASSLDRGPEAFF. The chain employs TRBV5-6 and TRBJ1-1, with TRBD1 identical over 10 bases. This CDR3 contains 13 residues. CDR1 SGHDT and CDR2 YYEEEE come from the germline V gene. With 4 bases clipped from V and 11 bases from J, the junction kept 8 bases outside the gene matches.